This entry is about one T cell receptor beta chain. Its antigen is undetermined. Researchers grouped second doses given at about 4 or about 12 weeks into one pool. The data originate from a study of T cell responses to AZD1222 COVID-19 vaccine. Broader study findings: Of the AZD1222 recipients, only five to seven were seropositive at baseline. In a largely white British group with more females than males, clonal diversity was possibly underestimated. Among vaccine-associated CD4 TCRs, coverage spanned spike, with dominance at 160-218 and 743-854.

The protocol was immunoSEQ multiplex PCR, while the TCRdb copy is restricted to in-frame clones and leaves out a portion. The sample lists some 74,000 clones; about 85% were seen once. There are 14 residues in the CDR3. Germline V gene lookup returns CDR1 GTSNPN and CDR2 SVGIG (reference sequence). The V and J ends lost 4 bases and 8 bases, in that order; junction bases with no gene match: 9. The chain recombines TRBV30 with TRBJ1-4; 8 bases match TRBD1. This receptor was taken from an adult who received the AZD1222 COVID-19 vaccine. The source was peripheral blood, collected 28 days after the second AZD1222 dose. CDR3: CAWTKQGAQEKLFF. The CDR3 bases are TGTGCCTGGACAAAGCAGGGGGCACAGGAAAAACTGTTTTTT. Full variable domain (remainder filled in from reference TRBV30 and TRBJ1-4): SQTIHQWPATLVQPVGSPLSLECTVEGTSNPNLYWYRQAAGRGLQLLFYSVGIGQISSEVPQNLSASRPQDRQFILSSKKLLLSDSGFYLCAWTKQGAQEKLFFGSGTQLSVL.